This T cell receptor (beta chain) derives from a study of cytomegalovirus exposure and HLA in healthy donors. General study points: Presence/absence analyses assumed roughly uniform sequencing depth across donors.

The PCR was carried out with 60 Vbeta primers and 13 Jbeta primers. Only in-frame clones appear in the TCRdb table, and some are missing; sequencing was by immunoSEQ multiplex PCR. The repertoire holds roughly 170,000 clones, more than 65% seen once, with around 1.2% in the top ten. The CDR3 is made up of 15 amino acids. The V gene end was trimmed by 4 bases and the J gene end by 6 bases; junction bases not matched to a gene: 5. In germline, CDR1 is SGHRS, CDR2 YFSETQ. With regard to this clone: Its antigen is still unknown.

Sequencing was carried out using PBMCs. The chain couples TRBV5-1 to TRBJ2-1, with 12 bases lining up with TRBD1. This TCR derives from a girl under 10 years old in good health and CMV-seropositive. The CDR3 region is CASSPGTGGLNEQFF. The CDR3 DNA follows: TGCGCCAGCAGCCCCGGGACAGGGGGCCTCAATGAGCAGTTCTTC.